This T cell receptor beta chain was retrieved from a study of T cell repertoires in cytomegalovirus infection. Background on the study: It was the public TCR beta signatures that indicated both CMV infection and matching HLA type.

This clonotype has at least ten counts. Its target is unknown. Germline CDR1 reads SGHTA; CDR2 reads FQGNSA. The CDR3 has 13 amino acids. V lost 0 bases, J lost 6 bases, and 5 bases lay in between. TCRdb re-called the reads through MiXCR, storing one row per CDR3 protein. The sample holds 150,000 to 180,000 distinct CDR3 sequences, about a quarter seen once. Regarding the study as a whole: Ex vivo responses were dominated by HLA-C-restricted CMV-specific TCR beta clonotypes. Of the TCR beta families, the public ones yielded a cumulative frequency that identified carriers of CMV plus the relevant HLA.

Sequencing was done on a sample of PBMCs. The receptor comes from a human donor in good health (CMV status not recorded). Some clones in this sample may be carry-over from other donors' samples. This sequence joins TRBV7-2 and TRBJ2-2; no reliable D call. For the CDR3, the DNA is TGTGCCAGCAGCTTAGCAGGGCCCGGGGAGCTGTTTTTT. Translated: CASSLAGPGELFF. The full variable domain, completed using reference TRBV7-2 and TRBJ2-2, is GAGVSQSPSNKVTEKGKDVELRCDPISGHTALYWYRQSLGQGLEFLIYFQGNSAPDKSGLPSDRFSAERTGGSVSTLTIQRTQQEDSAVYLCASSLAGPGELFFGEGSRLTVL.